These 7 T cell receptor beta chains came from one sample sequenced in a study of OX40 agonist ivuxolimab in advanced cancers. The method was immunoSEQ multiplex PCR; TCRdb's version includes in-frame clones alone and lacks a portion of them. The sample records roughly 46,000 clones, 87% being singletons. Material: CD4+ or CD8+ T cells sorted from blood, obtained in a trial of the OX40 agonist ivuxolimab. The receptors shown here come from an adult with an advanced solid tumor such as melanoma, head and neck, liver or kidney cancer.

V and J are TRBV2 and TRBJ2-7; D unclear. Germline V gives CDR1 SNHLY, CDR2 FYNNEI. Trimming pared 5 bases from V and 2 bases from J, leaving 13 bases between. The CDR3 runs 14 residues. CDR3 DNA: TGTGCCAGCAGTAAATATCGCGGCCCCTACGAGCAGTACTTC. Its translation is CASSKYRGPYEQYF.

The rearrangement joins TRBV5-1 to TRBJ2-3; the D is unclear. Germline V CDR1 and CDR2: SGHRS, YFSETQ. V shed 4 bases and J shed 4 bases, with 10 bases lying between them. This CDR3 spans 13 amino acids. CDR3 bases: TGCGCCAGCAGCCAACGATACCCAGATACGCAGTATTTT. Amino acid sequence: CASSQRYPDTQYF.

J is TRBJ1-1 and V is TRBV15; unclear D gene. This CDR3 has 17 residues. CDR1 and CDR2 from the germline V gene are LNHNV and YYDKDF (reference sequence). V was pared by 0 bases and J by 1 base, with 15 bases between. This CDR3 is CATSRDYRARPNTEAFF. CDR3 in DNA: TGTGCCACCAGCAGAGATTATCGGGCCAGGCCGAACACTGAAGCTTTCTTT.

The chain employs TRBV30 and TRBJ2-7; D gene ambiguous. The germline CDR1 and CDR2 sequences are GTSNPN and SVGIG (reference sequence). V was shortened by 0 bases and J by 3 bases, with 3 bases between the two germline ends. This CDR3 contains 11 residues. The CDR3 nucleotides are TGTGCCTGGAGTGTACGCTACGAGCAGTACTTC. This codes for CAWSVRYEQYF.

The chain carries TRBV19 and TRBJ1-1, with D tentatively TRBD1 (6 bases). The CDR3 is 15 residues long. CDR1 is LNHDA, CDR2 SQIVND, per germline (reference sequence). V was pared by 7 bases and J by 3 bases, with 18 bases between. The CDR3 protein is CASTRLRGMDTEAFF. The CDR3 nucleotides are TGTGCCAGTACCCGACTCAGGGGAATGGACACTGAAGCTTTCTTT.

This chain connects TRBV10-3 to TRBJ2-7; D tentatively reads TRBD1 or TRBD2 (5 bases each). V lost 6 bases and J 1 base, leaving 16 bases between the germline ends. The germline V gene has CDR1 ENHRY and CDR2 SYGVKD. The CDR3 is 15 residues long. CDR3 protein: CAISSRDQRSYEQYF. The DNA for the CDR3 is TGTGCCATCAGCTCCAGGGACCAGCGGTCCTACGAGCAGTACTTC.

The genes are TRBV7-4 and TRBJ2-7; D remains ambiguous. V was cut by 2 bases and J by 0 bases, with 8 bases left in between. The CDR3 totals 14 residues. Per the germline V gene, CDR1 is SGHVT and CDR2 is SQSDAQ. CDR3 DNA sequence: TGTGCCAGCAGCTTATTATGGAGCTCCTACGAGCAGTACTTC. The encoded protein is CASSLLWSSYEQYF. The whole variable domain, filled in from reference TRBV7-4 and TRBJ2-7, reads GAGVSQSPRYKVAKRGRDVALRCDSISGHVTLYWYRQTLGQGSEVLTYSQSDAQRDKSGRPSGRFSAERPERSVSTLKIQRTEQGDSAVYLCASSLLWSSYEQYFGPGTRLTVT.